These 13 T cell receptor beta chains were all obtained from the same sample, sequenced in a study of CD8+CD57+ T cells in acquired aplastic anemia. Profiling of TCR beta VDJ combinations and CDR3 sequences used genomic DNA as template. TCRdb passed the reads through MiXCR, listing each CDR3 protein once. The table lists roughly 240,000 distinct CDR3 sequences, about 44% of them singletons. Flow cytometry had shown expanded CD8+CD57+ cells in the patients chosen for sequencing. The specimen was sorted CD4+, CD8+, or CD8+CD57+ T cells (not recorded which) from PBMCs. The receptors come from a human donor with aplastic anemia.

This clonotype has more than one count but fewer than ten. This rearrangement joins TRBV6-2 or TRBV6-3 to TRBJ2-1; TRBD2 matches at 12 bases. The junction had 5 bases not matched to a gene; V was cut back by 10 bases and J by 4 bases. The CDR3 consists of 14 residues. Per germline, CDR1 MNHEY and CDR2 SVGEGT. CDR3 coding DNA: TGTGCCATCTCGACTAGCGGGGGATACAATGAGCAGTTCTTC. Translated: CAISTSGGYNEQFF.

This clonotype was seen repeatedly, ten times or more. V usage is TRBV2 and J usage is TRBJ1-1; D might be TRBD1 (6 bases). V lost 6 bases and J 1 base, leaving 15 bases between the germline ends. Germline V gives CDR1 SNHLY, CDR2 FYNNEI. The CDR3 loop spans 15 amino acids. This chain's CDR3 is CASSPPGQKNTEAFF. In nucleotides, the CDR3 is TGTGCCAGCAGCCCCCCCGGACAGAAGAACACTGAAGCTTTCTTT.

The chain joins TRBV3-1 to TRBJ2-2, with no clear D. Germline values: CDR1 LGHDT, CDR2 YNNKEL (reference sequence). Trimming stripped 4 bases from V and 7 bases from J, with 19 bases between. The CDR3 has 16 amino acids. The CDR3 nucleotides are TGTGCCAGCAGCCCCCTGGTGAGGACGGCAGGCGGGGAGCTGTTTTTT. It codes for CASSPLVRTAGGELFF.

This chain joins TRBV20-1 and TRBJ2-7; the D gene is possibly TRBD1 (5 bases). The germline gives CDR1 DFQATT, CDR2 SNEGSKA (reference sequence). This CDR3 has 13 amino acids. V gave up 3 bases and J gave up 2 bases, with 11 bases separating them. The CDR3 region is CSASGRATYEQYF. In DNA form, the CDR3 reads TGCAGTGCTAGCGGCAGGGCCACCTACGAGCAGTACTTC.

This clonotype has only a few counts. This chain joins TRBV29-1 and TRBJ2-2; 10 bases match TRBD1. Germline assignment: CDR1 SQVTM and CDR2 ANQGSEA. CDR3 length: 16 residues. V was pared by 0 bases and J by 4 bases, with 5 bases of the junction left unmatched. This chain's CDR3 is CSVEEWGQGSTGELFF. DNA of the CDR3: TGCAGCGTTGAAGAGTGGGGACAGGGGAGCACCGGGGAGCTGTTTTTT.

The chain is built from TRBV20-1 and TRBJ2-3; 11 bases match TRBD2. Germline lookup yields CDR1 DFQATT and CDR2 SNEGSKA (reference sequence). The V and J ends lost 5 bases and 4 bases, in that order; junction bases with no gene match: 8. The CDR3 has 15 amino acids. The CDR3 reads CSAVMTSGEADTQYF. The CDR3 nucleotides are TGCAGTGCTGTGATGACTAGCGGGGAAGCAGATACGCAGTATTTT.

The genes are TRBV15 and TRBJ2-3, with no clear D. The CDR3 extends over 14 amino acids. Trimming removed 9 bases at V and 1 base at J, with 14 bases between. Germline lookup yields CDR1 LNHNV and CDR2 YYDKDF (reference sequence). The CDR3 loop is CATSHRSGTDTQYF. CDR3 in DNA: TGTGCCACATCCCACCGGAGCGGCACAGATACGCAGTATTTT.

This clonotype was seen at least ten times. This chain links TRBV19 with TRBJ2-1; D possibly corresponds to TRBD1 (5 bases). This CDR3 contains 15 residues. In germline, CDR1 is LNHDA, CDR2 SQIVND (reference sequence). Trimming removed 3 bases from V and 0 bases from J, with 9 bases in between. CDR3 bases: TGTGCCAGTAGTATTACAGGCCTCTCCTACAATGAGCAGTTCTTC. The encoded protein is CASSITGLSYNEQFF.

The chain couples TRBV6-1 to TRBJ2-1; 9 nucleotides match TRBD1. V shed 6 bases and J 2 bases; nucleotides not matched to a gene: 8. Germline V lookup: CDR1 MNHNS, CDR2 SASEGT. The CDR3 sequence is 16 residues long. CDR3: CASRTSDRGPYNEQFF. The CDR3 region has the DNA TGTGCCAGCAGAACCTCGGACAGGGGACCCTACAATGAGCAGTTCTTC.

The chain is built from TRBV24-1 and TRBJ2-3; 8 bases agree with TRBD1. The CDR3 has 15 residues. Germline CDR1 is KGHDR and CDR2 is SFDVKD. The V gene end was trimmed by 4 bases and the J gene end by 2 bases; junction bases not matched to a gene: 4. The DNA of the CDR3 is TGTGCCACCAGTGAACCGGGACAGGCCACAGATACGCAGTATTTT. It translates to CATSEPGQATDTQYF.

This clonotype has a count of ten or more. The chain has TRBV12-3 or TRBV12-4 and TRBJ1-2; D is perhaps TRBD1 (5 bases). The CDR3 contains 11 residues. Trimming removed 2 bases at V and 8 bases at J, with 6 bases between. The CDR3 nucleotides read TGTGCCAGCAGTTTAAGGGACGGCTACACCTTC. This codes for CASSLRDGYTF.

A note on this clonotype: A much larger clone lies a single base off, so this may be a read error. The chain couples TRBV9 to TRBJ2-7; D is possibly TRBD1 or TRBD2 (5 bases each). The CDR3 covers 12 residues. In germline, CDR1 is SGDLS, CDR2 YYNGEE. Trimming cost V 4 bases and J 6 bases, with 11 bases left between them. CDR3 residues: CASSRDLCEQYF. The DNA for the CDR3 is TGTGCCAGCAGCCGGGACCTCTGCGAGCAGTACTTC.

This sequence joins TRBV6-6 and TRBJ1-3; D possibly corresponds to TRBD1 (5 bases). The V gene's germline CDR1 is MNHNY and CDR2 SVGAGI (reference sequence). This CDR3 comprises 14 residues. With 2 bases removed from V and 8 bases from J, the gap between germline ends came to 13 bases. The chain's CDR3 is CASSYTGPGYTIYF. The CDR3 coding sequence is TGTGCCAGCAGTTACACAGGACCCGGATACACCATATATTTT.